This TCR beta chain was found in a study of T-cell memory formation after mild COVID-19. Study information: In these data, TCR clusters were largely donor specific.

The ends lost 6 bases at V and 5 bases at J; junction bases unmatched: 5. CDR3 length: 14 residues. CDR1 and CDR2 from the germline V gene are SNHLY and FYNNEI. Notes on the study in general: Clones contracting day 15 to 85 were balanced CD4/CD8; later expanders leaned CD4+. CD4+ clones that contracted lay mainly in CM and EM; CD8+ ones lay in EMRA.

Amplification by 5'RACE using constant-segment primers produced TCR alpha and TCR beta cDNA libraries that carried sample barcodes and UMIs. TCRdb analysed the 5' RACE reads with MiXCR anew, one entry per CDR3 protein. The top ten hold about 12% of the sample, which has more than 35,000 distinct CDR3 sequences, 8.5% to 10% seen once. Regarding this clonotype: Its matching antigen is unknown.

Specimen: PBMCs or a T cell subset sorted from them (not recorded which). The V and J genes are TRBV2 and TRBJ2-3; 10 bases are a match to TRBD1. The clonotype originates from an adult woman who had mild COVID-19 (a few samples of this study predate the infection). Cell type and time point are not known. This CDR3 reads CASSRTGGGDTQYF. The CDR3 bases are TGTGCCAGCAGCCGGACAGGGGGGGGAGATACGCAGTATTTT.